Presented here are 2 T cell receptor beta chains from one specimen sequenced in a study of PD-L1 blockade in urothelial cancer. The method was immunoSEQ multiplex PCR; TCRdb's version includes in-frame clones alone and lacks a portion of them. The sample includes more than 45,000 clones, around 79% of them seen just once. The specimen was PBMCs, collected around atezolizumab (anti-PD-L1) treatment. The source of these receptors is a man between 65 and 85 years old with urothelial cancer.

This clone was counted once. The chain links TRBV27 to TRBJ1-5; possible D gene TRBD1, 6 bases. Germline-derived CDR1 and CDR2 are MNHEY and SMNVEV (reference sequence). The CDR3 spans 16 residues. With 2 bases removed from V and 1 base from J, the gap between germline ends came to 12 bases. The CDR3 spells CASSLRAGTSNQPQHF. The CDR3 bases are TGTGCCAGCAGTTTAAGGGCAGGGACAAGCAATCAGCCCCAGCATTTT.

V gene TRBV6-6 combines with J gene TRBJ2-7, with 9 bases lining up with TRBD1. CDR3 length equals 13 residues. The V gene end was trimmed by 7 bases and the J gene end by 3 bases; junction bases not matched to a gene: 4. The germline gives CDR1 MNHNY, CDR2 SVGAGI (reference sequence). The CDR3 bases are TGTGCCAGCACCCCGACAGGGGGCTACGAGCAGTACTTC. Protein sequence: CASTPTGGYEQYF.